This passage covers 21 T cell receptor beta chains from one sample sequenced in a study of vaccination effects on CD4 cells after COVID-19. Before any sequencing was done, the ViraFEST assay used viral peptide pools to expand antigen-specific CD4+ T cells. CD4+ T cells were isolated after 10 days of culture. What these receptors recognize is not known. Sequencing was performed with immunoSEQ multiplex PCR; in TCRdb, only in-frame clones are kept and a portion is missing. The sample lists about 14,000 clones, 76% occurring once. The source was CD4+ T cells from PBMCs cultured with HCoV-229E spike peptides, collected before COVID-19 vaccination. The receptors come from a human donor who received a COVID-19 vaccine.

This clone showed up just once. J is TRBJ2-3 and V is TRBV2; D assignment may be TRBD1 or TRBD2 (6 bases each). Trimming took 5 bases from V and 1 from J, leaving 13 bases between them. The CDR3 consists of 15 residues. The V gene's germline CDR1 is SNHLY and CDR2 FYNNEI. CDR3 sequence: CASSLGGSGTDTQYF. Here the CDR3 DNA reads TGTGCCAGCAGTCTAGGGGGGTCGGGCACAGATACGCAGTATTTT.

This clone appeared a few times. J is TRBJ1-5 and V is TRBV18; D remains unclear. The ends were cut back, 0 bases at V and 4 bases at J, with 10 bases in the middle. CDR3 length: 15 amino acids. In germline, CDR1 is KGHSH, CDR2 LQKENI. The CDR3 nucleotides read TGTGCCAGCTCACCACCCGGGGAGGGAAATCAGCCCCAGCATTTT. It translates to CASSPPGEGNQPQHF.

V gene TRBV27 combines with J gene TRBJ1-6; TRBD1 aligns across 7 bases. Per germline, CDR1 MNHEY and CDR2 SMNVEV (reference sequence). The CDR3 is 15 residues long. V shed 4 bases and J 7 bases; nucleotides not matched to a gene: 7. CDR3 amino acids: CASSWDSLLNSPLHF. Here the CDR3 DNA reads TGTGCCAGCAGTTGGGACAGTCTTCTGAATTCACCCCTCCACTTT.

CDR3 sequence reads: CASTGVPAKSYNEQFF. The CDR3 coding sequence is TGTGCCAGCACGGGAGTTCCCGCAAAATCCTACAATGAGCAGTTCTTC. The chain has TRBV19 and TRBJ2-1, with D tentatively TRBD2 (6 bases). CDR3 length: 16 amino acids. V lost 9 bases and J 1 base, leaving 19 bases between the germline ends. CDR1 is LNHDA and CDR2 is SQIVND in the germline V gene (reference sequence).

The chain recombines TRBV2 with TRBJ2-3; D possibly corresponds to TRBD1 (6 bases). The CDR3 runs 14 residues. The germline gives CDR1 SNHLY, CDR2 FYNNEI. The V gene lost 3 bases and the J gene lost 1 base, with 8 bases spanning the gap. This CDR3 is CASSDKGGTDTQYF. The CDR3 nucleotides read TGTGCCAGCAGTGACAAGGGGGGCACAGATACGCAGTATTTT.

The chain uses TRBV2 and TRBJ2-4; D may be TRBD1 (7 bases). Trimming removed 7 bases at V and 0 bases at J, with 19 bases between. Germline V gene data show CDR1 as SNHLY and CDR2 as FYNNEI. The CDR3 is made up of 17 amino acids. The CDR3 loop is CASKPDSGGPAKNIQYF. The CDR3 DNA is TGTGCCAGCAAGCCCGACTCAGGGGGGCCAGCCAAAAACATTCAGTACTTC. The complete variable domain, with remaining parts taken from reference TRBV2 and TRBJ2-4, reads EPEVTQTPSHQVTQMGQEVILRCVPISNHLYFYWYRQILGQKVEFLVSFYNNEISEKSEIFDDQFSVERPDGSNFTLKIRSTKLEDSAMYFCASKPDSGGPAKNIQYFGAGTRLSVL.

The rearrangement uses TRBV3-1 (or the pseudogene TRBV3-2) and TRBJ2-5, with D unclear. The CDR3 is made up of 14 amino acids. V was pared by 4 bases and J by 2 bases, with 11 bases between. Germline CDR1 and CDR2: LGHDT and YNNKEL (reference sequence). CDR3 DNA: TGTGCCAGCAGCCGGGCTCCAACACAAGAGACCCAGTACTTC. Translated: CASSRAPTQETQYF.

This CDR3 is CASSVVGTSGGGSTDTQYF. CDR3 nucleotide sequence: TGTGCCAGCAGCGTAGTAGGGACTAGCGGGGGAGGTAGCACAGATACGCAGTATTTT. This sequence joins TRBV9 and TRBJ2-3, with TRBD2 matching over 14 bases. CDR3 length: 19 residues. Germline CDR1 SGDLS, CDR2 YYNGEE. J gave up 0 bases and V 0 bases, and 6 bases lay outside the gene matches.

This clone was observed once. The chain employs TRBV3-1 (or the pseudogene TRBV3-2) and TRBJ1-4, with D unresolved. Germline CDR1 reads LGHDT; CDR2 reads YNNKEL (reference sequence). This CDR3 is 12 amino acids long. V lost 1 base to trimming and J lost 8 bases, with 5 bases between them. The CDR3 spells CASSQVDEKLFF. The DNA of the CDR3 is TGTGCCAGCAGCCAAGTAGACGAAAAACTGTTTTTT.

The chain carries TRBV6-5 and TRBJ2-1; 9 bases are shared with TRBD2. The CDR3 contains 15 residues. V shed 7 bases and J 4 bases; nucleotides not matched to a gene: 8. Germline V gene sequence: CDR1 MNHEY, CDR2 SVGAGI. CDR3 amino acids: CASTSGGSLYNEQFF. Here the CDR3 DNA reads TGTGCCAGCACCAGCGGGGGGTCATTATACAATGAGCAGTTCTTC.

This chain links TRBV5-7 with TRBJ1-2; D is uncertain. TRBV5-7 is identified as an open reading frame with a role that is uncertain. The V end lost 1 base, the J end lost 7 bases, and 11 bases lay between the germline ends. The CDR3 has 13 amino acids. Written as DNA, the CDR3 is TGTGCCAGCAGCTTGTCCGGTACTTCTGGCTACACCTTC. It is translated as CASSLSGTSGYTF.

CDR3 DNA: TGTGCCAGCAGCACTAGCGGGGGGCCCCGAAAGACCCAGTACTTC. Amino acids: CASSTSGGPRKTQYF. The chain uses TRBV6-5 and TRBJ2-5; 12 positions agree with TRBD2. Germline values: CDR1 MNHEY, CDR2 SVGAGI. This CDR3 comprises 15 residues. The V and J ends lost 6 bases and 6 bases, in that order; junction bases with no gene match: 8.

This clone was counted a few times. This sequence joins TRBV3-1 (or the pseudogene TRBV3-2) and TRBJ2-3; 10 bases are a match to TRBD1. Germline loops: CDR1 LGHDT, CDR2 YNNKEL (reference sequence). CDR3 length: 15 amino acids. The J segment lost 3 bases and the V segment lost 2 bases, leaving 2 bases of the junction unmatched. CDR3 coding DNA: TGTGCCAGCAGCCAATCGGGACAGGGGACAGATACGCAGTATTTT. Its translation: CASSQSGQGTDTQYF.

This chain uses TRBV18 with TRBJ1-1; 7 bases are shared with TRBD1. Germline V lookup: CDR1 KGHSH, CDR2 LQKENI. CDR3 length: 14 amino acids. The ends lost 5 bases at V and 4 bases at J; junction bases unmatched: 7. In DNA form, the CDR3 reads TGTGCCAGCTCAACCCAGGGGGTGGGCACTGAAGCTTTCTTT. As protein: CASSTQGVGTEAFF.

J is TRBJ2-7 and V is TRBV9; TRBD2 agrees at 7 bases. This CDR3 is built from 15 residues. V shed 1 base and J 3 bases; nucleotides not matched to a gene: 7. Germline CDR1 and CDR2: SGDLS and YYNGEE. The CDR3: CASSVQGGAFYEQYF. The CDR3 DNA reads TGTGCCAGCAGCGTACAGGGAGGGGCCTTCTACGAGCAGTACTTC.

This chain joins TRBV3-1 (or the pseudogene TRBV3-2) and TRBJ2-1; 10 bases agree with TRBD2. The CDR3 has 14 residues. Per the germline V gene, CDR1 is LGHDT and CDR2 is YNNKEL (reference sequence). Unmatched junction bases numbered 6, after V lost 8 bases and J lost 5 bases. CDR3 DNA: TGTGCCAGCGTATACAGCGGGGGGGACAATGAGCAGTTCTTC. Encoded protein: CASVYSGGDNEQFF.

V is TRBV19 and J is TRBJ2-7; D gene unclear. Germline V gene sequence: CDR1 LNHDA, CDR2 SQIVND (reference sequence). The CDR3 covers 14 residues. V was trimmed by 6 bases and J by 0 bases, leaving 12 bases between them. The CDR3 DNA reads as TGTGCCAGTAGCCTCGGGCCGAGCTCCTACGAGCAGTACTTC. Its protein product is CASSLGPSSYEQYF.

Comments on this clone: Other DNA sequences in the same sample also yield this CDR3. The chain has TRBV30 and TRBJ2-3, with D maybe TRBD2 (5 bases). CDR1 is GTSNPN, CDR2 SVGIG, per germline (reference sequence). V lost 2 bases and J lost 0, with 6 bases in between. The CDR3 totals 13 residues. DNA of the CDR3: TGTGCCTGGAGTAGAGGGAGCACAGATACGCAGTATTTT. Amino acid sequence: CAWSRGSTDTQYF.

This clone was seen only once. V usage is TRBV10-3 and J usage is TRBJ2-2; 9 bases align to TRBD2. There are 17 residues in the CDR3. In germline, CDR1 is ENHRY, CDR2 SYGVKD. The V and J ends lost 3 bases and 2 bases, in that order; junction bases with no gene match: 7. The CDR3 spells CAISERSGSINTGELFF. CDR3 DNA: TGTGCCATCAGTGAACGTAGCGGGAGTATCAACACCGGGGAGCTGTTTTTT.

This clone was observed a few times. The chain couples TRBV19 to TRBJ2-7; D may be TRBD1 or TRBD2 (7 bases each). Germline V gives CDR1 LNHDA, CDR2 SQIVND (reference sequence). Trimming stripped 5 bases from V and 2 bases from J, with 13 bases between. The CDR3 loop spans 14 amino acids. The CDR3 region has the DNA TGTGCCAGTAGTTGGGCAGGGGGGGCCTACGAGCAGTACTTC. Protein sequence: CASSWAGGAYEQYF.

The chain joins TRBV5-4 to TRBJ2-5; D unclear. The CDR3 length is 14 residues. The V gene lost 3 bases and the J gene lost 2 bases, with 11 bases spanning the gap. CDR1 SGHNT and CDR2 YYREEE come from the germline V gene (reference sequence). CDR3 coding DNA: TGTGCCAGCAGCTCCCCCGAGAGTCAAGAGACCCAGTACTTC. Residues: CASSSPESQETQYF. Complete variable domain (other parts from reference TRBV5-4 and TRBJ2-5): ETGVTQSPTHLIKTRGQQVTLRCSSQSGHNTVSWYQQALGQGPQFIFQYYREEENGRGNFPPRFSGLQFPNYSSELNVNALELDDSALYLCASSSPESQETQYFGPGTRLLVL.